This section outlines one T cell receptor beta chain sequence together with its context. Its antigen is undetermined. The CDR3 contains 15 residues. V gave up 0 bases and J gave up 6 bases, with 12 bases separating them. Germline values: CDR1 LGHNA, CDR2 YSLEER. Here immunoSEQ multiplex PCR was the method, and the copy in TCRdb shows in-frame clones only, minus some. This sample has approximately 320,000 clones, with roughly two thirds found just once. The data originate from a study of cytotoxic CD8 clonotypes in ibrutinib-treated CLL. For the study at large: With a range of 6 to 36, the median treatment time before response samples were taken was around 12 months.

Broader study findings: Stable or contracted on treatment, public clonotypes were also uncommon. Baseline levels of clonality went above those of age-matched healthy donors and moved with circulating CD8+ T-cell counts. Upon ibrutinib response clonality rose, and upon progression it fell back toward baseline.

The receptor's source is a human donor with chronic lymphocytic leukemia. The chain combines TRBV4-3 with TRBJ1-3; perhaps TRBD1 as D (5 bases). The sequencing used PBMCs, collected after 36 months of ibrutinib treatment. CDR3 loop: CASSQDFGTENTIYF. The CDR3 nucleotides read TGCGCCAGCAGCCAAGATTTCGGGACTGAAAACACCATATATTTT.